A single sample gave rise to the 11 T cell receptor beta chains below, sequenced in a study of CD8+ T cells in alopecia areata. RNA was isolated and reverse transcribed to cDNA, the sequencing template. Here immunoSEQ multiplex PCR was the method, and the copy in TCRdb shows in-frame clones only, minus some. The profile shows around 60,000 clones, around 46% of them singletons. As for treatment: oral pan-JAK inhibitor, 5-10 mg twice daily. The sequencing used CD8+ T cells sorted from blood, collected around week 36, from a patient treated with tofacitinib. The receptors were sampled from a human donor with alopecia areata.

The DNA for the CDR3 is TGCAGCGTTGCCGGGACTAGCGGGAGTTCTGGGGCCAACGTCCTGACTTTC. Translation: CSVAGTSGSSGANVLTF. The chain recombines TRBV29-1 with TRBJ2-6, with 14 positions matching TRBD2. The CDR3 sequence is 17 residues long. Germline trimming cut 4 bases from V and 1 base from J; bases unmatched to any gene: 3. CDR1 is SQVTM and CDR2 is ANQGSEA in the germline V gene. Drawing the rest from reference TRBV29-1 and TRBJ2-6, the complete variable domain is SAVISQKPSRDICQRGTSLTIQCQVDSQVTMMFWYRQQPGQSLTLIATANQGSEATYESGFVIDKFPISRPNLTFSTLTVSNMSPEDSSIYLCSVAGTSGSSGANVLTFGAGSRLTVL.

The J gene is TRBJ2-7, the V gene TRBV9; possibly TRBD2 for D (6 bases). The CDR3 runs to 15 residues. Deletions cut 0 bases from V and 4 bases from J, with 14 bases between. The V gene's germline CDR1 is SGDLS and CDR2 YYNGEE. This CDR3 is CASSVGISGGYEQYF. The CDR3 DNA follows: TGTGCCAGCAGCGTAGGAATTAGCGGTGGGTACGAGCAGTACTTC.

V gene TRBV7-9 combines with J gene TRBJ2-5; D is undetermined. V dropped 5 bases and J dropped 2 bases, with 9 bases sitting between them. The germline V gene encodes CDR1 SEHNR and CDR2 FQNEAQ (reference sequence). The CDR3 loop spans 13 amino acids. The CDR3 region is CASSGMRQETQYF. CDR3 coding DNA: TGTGCCAGCAGCGGGATGAGACAAGAGACCCAGTACTTC. The full variable domain, in which reference TRBV7-9 and TRBJ2-5 provide the parts outside the CDR3, is DTGVSQNPRHKITKRGQNVTFRCDPISEHNRLYWYRQTLGQGPEFLTYFQNEAQLEKSRLLSDRFSAERPKGSFSTLEIQRTEQGDSAMYLCASSGMRQETQYFGPGTRLLVL.

The gene calls are TRBV7-9 and TRBJ2-7, with 8 bases identical to TRBD1. With 6 bases clipped from V and 1 base from J, the junction kept 8 bases outside the gene matches. The germline V gene has CDR1 SEHNR and CDR2 FQNEAQ (reference sequence). The CDR3 runs 15 residues. CDR3 sequence (DNA): TGTGCCAGCAGTTACGGCGGGGACAGGTCCTACGAGCAGTACTTC. Translating gives CASSYGGDRSYEQYF.

There are a few counts of this clone. This chain links TRBV29-1 with TRBJ1-2, with no clear D. Deletions cut 4 bases from V and 5 bases from J, with 14 bases between. In germline, CDR1 is SQVTM, CDR2 ANQGSEA. The CDR3 totals 13 residues. CDR3 bases: TGCAGCGTTGGAGTGGGCGAGGATTATGGCTACACCTTC. This encodes CSVGVGEDYGYTF.

The chain is built from TRBV29-1 and TRBJ2-2; 12 positions match TRBD2. The CDR3 has 16 amino acids. From germline, CDR1 is SQVTM and CDR2 ANQGSEA. J was trimmed by 3 bases and V by 6 bases; bases with no gene match: 8. The CDR3 reads CSVAGTSGSYTGELFF. DNA of the CDR3: TGCAGCGTCGCAGGGACTAGCGGGTCCTACACCGGGGAGCTGTTTTTT.

The chain employs TRBV30 and TRBJ1-1; 11 nucleotides line up with TRBD1. This CDR3 contains 15 residues. Germline V gene data show CDR1 as GTSNPN and CDR2 as SVGIG (reference sequence). V shed 2 bases, J shed 5 bases, and the junction held 7 bases outside the gene matches. CDR3 region: CAWSSGQGAETEAFF. CDR3 nucleotides: TGTGCCTGGAGTTCCGGACAGGGGGCTGAAACTGAAGCTTTCTTT.

The chain employs TRBV9 and TRBJ1-1; D ambiguous. The germline V gene encodes CDR1 SGDLS and CDR2 YYNGEE. The length of the CDR3 is 17 residues. V shed 2 bases and J shed 0 bases, with 17 bases lying between them. For the CDR3, the DNA is TGTGCCAGCAGCGTTAGTTCTAATGTCGGGATGAACACTGAAGCTTTCTTT. Protein sequence: CASSVSSNVGMNTEAFF.

The chain joins TRBV6-5 to TRBJ1-5, with D unclear. Trimming took off 2 bases at V and 7 bases at J, with 9 bases between the two ends. The CDR3 extends over 13 amino acids. CDR1 and CDR2 (germline): MNHEY, SVGAGI. Written as DNA, the CDR3 is TGTGCCAGCAGTTACCCCTCACTCCAGCCCCAGCATTTT. Protein: CASSYPSLQPQHF.

This clone was recorded a few times. The chain is built from TRBV4-2 and TRBJ2-7, with no clear D. Trimming took 5 bases from V and 3 from J, leaving 11 bases between them. This CDR3 spans 13 amino acids. Germline CDR1 is LGHNA and CDR2 is YNFKEQ. The CDR3 loop reads CASSLATIYEQYF. The CDR3 DNA reads TGTGCCAGCAGCTTAGCAACAATCTACGAGCAGTACTTC.

The gene calls are TRBV29-1 and TRBJ2-5, with a possible D match to TRBD1 (6 bases). Per germline, CDR1 SQVTM and CDR2 ANQGSEA. The V gene lost 1 base and the J gene lost 5 bases, with 20 bases spanning the gap. The CDR3 has 16 amino acids. The CDR3 region is CSVEGLGGSMLETQYF. CDR3 DNA: TGCAGCGTTGAAGGTTTAGGGGGATCCATGTTGGAGACCCAGTACTTC.